Presented here are 30 T cell receptor beta chains from one specimen sequenced in a study of CD8 T cells in Susac syndrome. After extraction with the RNeasy kit, roughly 0.45 to 1 ug of the RNA was reverse transcribed using random hexamers. TCRdb called the immunoSEQ multiplex PCR reads again in MiXCR, with one record for every CDR3 protein. Found here are around 230,000 distinct CDR3 sequences, 95% to 97% of them singletons; the top ten hold 0.095% to 0.12%. Sample: CD4+ T cells from PBMCs. These receptors came from a human donor with Susac syndrome.

The genes are TRBV28 and TRBJ2-2, with TRBD2 matching 11 bases. This CDR3 has 15 residues. CDR1 is MDHEN, CDR2 SYDVKM, per germline. Losses at the gene ends were 8 bases for V and 8 bases for J; bases not matched to a gene: 10. CDR3 bases: TGTGCCAGCCGATTTAGCGGGAGGGCCTCGGGGGAGCTGTTTTTT. Translation gives CASRFSGRASGELFF.

The CDR3 spells CASSLLTPRQETQYF. The CDR3 nucleotides read TGCGCCAGCAGCTTGTTGACTCCGAGACAAGAGACCCAGTACTTC. The chain carries TRBV5-1 and TRBJ2-5, with D unresolved. The germline CDR1 and CDR2 sequences are SGHRS and YFSETQ. The V and J ends lost 1 base and 2 bases respectively, with 12 bases between them. The CDR3 is made up of 15 amino acids.

The gene calls are TRBV7-8 and TRBJ2-7; 11 nucleotides agree with TRBD2. CDR3 length equals 14 residues. Looked up from germline, CDR1 is SGHVS and CDR2 is FQNEAQ. The V gene end was trimmed by 7 bases and the J gene end by 3 bases; junction bases not matched to a gene: 5. The CDR3 bases are TGTGCCAGCATCGGGACTAGCGGTAACTACGAGCAGTACTTC. As protein: CASIGTSGNYEQYF.

The V and J genes are TRBV4-1 and TRBJ2-7, with D possibly matching TRBD2 (6 bases). This CDR3 is built from 16 residues. V lost 4 bases to trimming and J lost 5 bases, with 21 bases between them. The germline V gene has CDR1 MGHRA and CDR2 YSYEKL. In nucleotides, the CDR3 is TGCGCCAGCAGCCCAATTGATCGGGGGATAGGTAACGAGCAGTACTTC. This codes for CASSPIDRGIGNEQYF.

The rearrangement links TRBV12-3 or TRBV12-4 to TRBJ1-2; D call uncertain. The CDR3 length is 13 residues. The V gene lost 2 bases and the J gene lost 6 bases, with 10 bases spanning the gap. CDR3 sequence (DNA): TGTGCCAGCAGTTTACAGCAGCAGGATGGCTACACCTTC. Residues: CASSLQQQDGYTF.

The gene calls are TRBV29-1 and TRBJ2-5, with D perhaps matching TRBD2 (6 bases). V lost 4 bases to trimming and J lost 5 bases, with 8 bases between them. Germline values: CDR1 SQVTM, CDR2 ANQGSEA. This CDR3 spans 11 amino acids. CDR3: CSVAGEETQYF. The CDR3 DNA is TGCAGCGTTGCGGGGGAGGAGACCCAGTACTTC. Complete variable domain (other parts from reference TRBV29-1 and TRBJ2-5): SAVISQKPSRDICQRGTSLTIQCQVDSQVTMMFWYRQQPGQSLTLIATANQGSEATYESGFVIDKFPISRPNLTFSTLTVSNMSPEDSSIYLCSVAGEETQYFGPGTRLLVL.

The gene calls are TRBV7-2 and TRBJ2-5; 7 bases are a match to TRBD1. V lost 5 bases to trimming and J lost 7 bases; unmatched junction nucleotides: 19. Germline-derived CDR1 and CDR2 are SGHTA and FQGNSA. The CDR3 covers 17 residues. CDR3 region: CASSKHPGTASPGTQYF. In DNA form, the CDR3 reads TGTGCCAGCAGCAAACACCCAGGGACAGCCAGCCCCGGGACCCAGTACTTC.

This sequence joins TRBV7-2 and TRBJ2-1; TRBD2 matches at 9 bases. Germline lookup yields CDR1 SGHTA and CDR2 FQGNSA. Trimming cost V 2 bases and J 3 bases; bases outside gene matches: 5. This CDR3 is 16 amino acids long. CDR3 residues: CASSLSTSGFYNEQFF. CDR3 DNA sequence: TGTGCCAGCAGCTTATCGACTAGCGGATTCTACAATGAGCAGTTCTTC. The whole variable domain, remainder taken from reference TRBV7-2 and TRBJ2-1, is GAGVSQSPSNKVTEKGKDVELRCDPISGHTALYWYRQSLGQGLEFLIYFQGNSAPDKSGLPSDRFSAERTGGSVSTLTIQRTQQEDSAVYLCASSLSTSGFYNEQFFGPGTRLTVL.

The CDR3 region has the DNA TGTGCCAGCAGCCACGGGACTCTGTACGAGCAGTACTTC. The encoded protein is CASSHGTLYEQYF. V gene TRBV3-1 combines with J gene TRBJ2-7; D is possibly TRBD2 (6 bases). The germline V gene encodes CDR1 LGHDT and CDR2 YNNKEL (reference sequence). The CDR3 has 13 amino acids. Trimming cost V 3 bases and J 4 bases, with 10 bases left between them.

This sequence joins TRBV11-1 and TRBJ2-2; 9 nucleotides align to TRBD1. J lost 5 bases, V lost 5 bases, and 12 bases had no gene match. CDR1 SGHAT and CDR2 FQDESV come from the germline V gene (reference sequence). The length of the CDR3 is 17 residues. CDR3 region: CASSRRDRDKGTGELFF. CDR3 DNA: TGTGCCAGCAGCCGCCGGGACAGGGACAAGGGAACCGGGGAGCTGTTTTTT.

This rearrangement joins TRBV7-3 to TRBJ2-7; TRBD2 matches 7 bases. The germline CDR1 and CDR2 sequences are SGHTA and FQGTGA. V lost 1 base to trimming and J lost 0 bases; unmatched junction nucleotides: 3. The CDR3 is 15 amino acids. CDR3 nucleotides: TGTGCCAGCAGCTTAAGAGCGGGAAACTCCTACGAGCAGTACTTC. Encoded protein: CASSLRAGNSYEQYF.

DNA of the CDR3: TGCAGCGTCTCGACAGCGTATGGCTACACCTTC. The encoded protein is CSVSTAYGYTF. This chain joins TRBV29-1 and TRBJ1-2; D possibly corresponds to TRBD1 (5 bases). This CDR3 has 11 amino acids. V shed 6 bases and J shed 5 bases, with 10 bases lying between them. Germline CDR1 reads SQVTM; CDR2 reads ANQGSEA. Full variable domain (missing parts from reference TRBV29-1 and TRBJ1-2): SAVISQKPSRDICQRGTSLTIQCQVDSQVTMMFWYRQQPGQSLTLIATANQGSEATYESGFVIDKFPISRPNLTFSTLTVSNMSPEDSSIYLCSVSTAYGYTFGSGTRLTVV.

The chain recombines TRBV9 with TRBJ2-1; no firm D call. The CDR3 totals 13 residues. Trimming removed 2 bases from V and 12 bases from J, with 15 bases in between. Per germline, CDR1 SGDLS and CDR2 YYNGEE. The CDR3 nucleotides are TGTGCCAGCAGCGTCGAATCAGCCAATCTGCAGTTCTTC. Translated: CASSVESANLQFF.

The chain carries TRBV21-1 and TRBJ2-5; the tabulated D call, TRBD1, remains unverified against the DNA. TRBV21-1 is a pseudogene. The CDR3 has 16 residues. CDR3 sequence reads: CASRRIPGVEQETQYF. The CDR3 region has the DNA TGTGCCAGCAGGCGAATCCCAGGGGTTGAGCAAGAGACCCAGTACTTC.

The J gene is TRBJ1-2, the V gene TRBV4-1, with D possibly matching TRBD1 (6 bases). From germline, CDR1 is MGHRA and CDR2 YSYEKL. The CDR3 has 16 amino acids. V lost 2 bases and J 8 bases, leaving 21 bases between the germline ends. In nucleotides, the CDR3 is TGCGCCAGCAGCCAACCCCGGACAGCGAACTCTCAAGGCTACACCTTC. Its protein is CASSQPRTANSQGYTF.

The rearrangement links TRBV20-1 to TRBJ2-7; possibly TRBD2 for D (7 bases). The CDR3 has 13 residues. CDR1 and CDR2 (germline): DFQATT, SNEGSKA (reference sequence). V was pared by 6 bases and J by 2 bases, with 14 bases between. The CDR3: CSACGRGAYEQYF. The CDR3 coding sequence is TGCAGTGCCTGTGGGAGGGGGGCCTACGAGCAGTACTTC.

The CDR3 sequence: CARGRGARRTGELFF. For the CDR3, the DNA is TGTGCTAGGGGGCGGGGTGCGAGGAGGACCGGGGAGCTGTTTTTT. This chain connects TRBV10-3 to TRBJ2-2; possible D gene TRBD1, 7 bases. Germline CDR1 and CDR2: ENHRY and SYGVKD. The CDR3 has 15 residues.

This chain uses TRBV2 with TRBJ2-5; D not certain. Between the trimmed V and J ends, which lost 7 bases and 5 bases, there was a span of 8 bases. The germline gives CDR1 SNHLY, CDR2 FYNNEI. The CDR3 spans 11 residues. The CDR3 bases are TGTGCCAGCACGGTGCGGGAGACCCAGTACTTC. Protein sequence: CASTVRETQYF.

The chain joins TRBV27 to TRBJ2-1; D remains ambiguous. This CDR3 region has 15 residues. V dropped 3 bases and J dropped 4 bases, with 13 bases sitting between them. Germline CDR1 MNHEY, CDR2 SMNVEV (reference sequence). CDR3 sequence (DNA): TGTGCCAGCAGTTTCCTTCTGTCGACGTACAATGAGCAGTTCTTC. Translated: CASSFLLSTYNEQFF.

This chain links TRBV5-1 with TRBJ2-7; tentatively, D is TRBD2 (6 bases). Germline-derived CDR1 and CDR2 are SGHRS and YFSETQ. This CDR3 region has 13 residues. V was clipped by 0 bases and J by 11 bases, with 15 bases between them. CDR3 DNA: TGCGCCAGCAGCTTGGATGTGGGGGACTCTGAGTACTTC. It yields the protein CASSLDVGDSEYF.

The V call is TRBV9, the J call TRBJ2-7; D could derive from TRBD1 or TRBD2 (6 bases each). V gave up 3 bases and J gave up 1 base, with 14 bases separating them. Germline CDR1 reads SGDLS; CDR2 reads YYNGEE. The CDR3 runs to 15 residues. CDR3 DNA: TGTGCCAGCAGCGGCGGGACACCAGGGTCCTACGAGCAGTACTTC. Protein product: CASSGGTPGSYEQYF.

J is TRBJ2-7 and V is TRBV30; the match to TRBD2 covers 9 bases. The J segment lost 4 bases and the V segment lost 4 bases, leaving 5 bases of the junction unmatched. The CDR3 has 13 residues. Germline V CDR1 and CDR2: GTSNPN, SVGIG (reference sequence). CDR3 sequence reads: CAWIGAGGYEQYF. CDR3 nucleotide sequence: TGTGCCTGGATAGGTGCGGGAGGGTACGAGCAGTACTTC.

This clonotype was counted a single time. This chain connects TRBV20-1 to TRBJ2-2, with 8 nucleotides matching TRBD1. The CDR3 covers 14 residues. Trimming at V came to 6 bases and at J to 2 bases, leaving 5 bases not matched to a gene. Germline V CDR1 and CDR2: DFQATT, SNEGSKA (reference sequence). CDR3 loop: CSATGTGNTGELFF. The DNA of the CDR3 is TGCAGTGCCACCGGGACAGGAAACACCGGGGAGCTGTTTTTT.

The chain combines TRBV20-1 with TRBJ2-7; 12 bases are shared with TRBD2. The CDR3 is made up of 14 amino acids. Germline-derived CDR1 and CDR2 are DFQATT and SNEGSKA (reference sequence). Losses at the gene ends were 2 bases for V and 1 base for J; bases not matched to a gene: 0. Here the CDR3 DNA reads TGCAGTGCTAGAACTAGCGGGAGGTCCTACGAGCAGTACTTC. It encodes CSARTSGRSYEQYF.

The gene calls are TRBV25-1 and TRBJ1-2; 7 bases line up with TRBD1. V gave up 1 base and J gave up 3 bases; unmatched junction bases: 8. The CDR3 is made up of 16 amino acids. The V gene's germline CDR1 is MGHDK and CDR2 SYGVNS. CDR3 residues: CASSESGHRGDYGYTF. The DNA of the CDR3 is TGTGCCAGCAGTGAATCCGGACACAGGGGTGACTATGGCTACACCTTC.

The genes are TRBV2 and TRBJ2-7; the D call may be TRBD1 or TRBD2 (6 bases each). The CDR3 has 13 residues. Germline-derived CDR1 and CDR2 are SNHLY and FYNNEI. V was clipped by 11 bases and J by 4 bases, with 18 bases between them. The CDR3 reads CAARGGNGYEQYF. For the CDR3, the DNA is TGTGCCGCCAGAGGGGGGAATGGGTACGAGCAGTACTTC.

The rearrangement joins TRBV4-2 to TRBJ2-2, with TRBD2 matching 9 bases. The germline gives CDR1 LGHNA, CDR2 YNFKEQ. CDR3 length equals 18 residues. The J segment lost 0 bases and the V segment lost 2 bases, leaving 7 bases of the junction unmatched. The CDR3 here is CASSQRASGEANTGELFF. The CDR3 region has the DNA TGTGCCAGCAGCCAACGGGCTAGCGGGGAAGCGAACACCGGGGAGCTGTTTTTT.

CDR3 DNA: TGTGCCACCGCGACTAGCGGGAGCCTCAATGAGCAGTTCTTC. Translated: CATATSGSLNEQFF. J is TRBJ2-1 and V is TRBV25-1, with 12 nucleotides matching TRBD2. Trimming removed 10 bases from V and 6 bases from J; junction bases left unmatched: 7. Germline CDR1 is MGHDK and CDR2 is SYGVNS. This CDR3 contains 14 residues.

The chain combines TRBV19 with TRBJ2-2; D is possibly TRBD2 (5 bases). Trimming cost V 10 bases and J 6 bases, with 18 bases left between them. The CDR3 contains 14 residues. The V gene's germline CDR1 is LNHDA and CDR2 SQIVND (reference sequence). The CDR3 loop reads CATGRTRIPGELFF. For the CDR3, the DNA is TGTGCCACCGGGCGGACTCGAATCCCCGGGGAGCTGTTTTTT.

The rearrangement links TRBV7-8 to TRBJ2-7; TRBD2 aligns across 9 bases. Trimming removed 5 bases from V and 0 bases from J; junction bases left unmatched: 8. The length of the CDR3 is 16 residues. The germline gives CDR1 SGHVS, CDR2 FQNEAQ. CDR3 nucleotide sequence: TGTGCCAGCAGCAAACCGATAGCGGGAGACTCCTACGAGCAGTACTTC. Residues: CASSKPIAGDSYEQYF. The whole variable domain, remainder taken from reference TRBV7-8 and TRBJ2-7, is GAGVSQSPRYKVAKRGQDVALRCDPISGHVSLFWYQQALGQGPEFLTYFQNEAQLDKSGLPSDRFFAERPEGSVSTLKIQRTQQEDSAVYLCASSKPIAGDSYEQYFGPGTRLTVT.